These 19 T cell receptor beta chains were sequenced from one sample in a study of blood T cell repertoires in COVID-19. The assay was immunoSEQ multiplex PCR, and TCRdb's table has in-frame clones only and misses some. The sample has 110,000 or so clones, roughly 80% seen once; the top ten hold about 1.4%. The source material was peripheral blood. These receptors all stem from a man aged 45-60 years with acute or convalescent COVID-19.

The chain has TRBV19 and TRBJ1-1, with D perhaps matching TRBD1 (5 bases). Trimming removed 3 bases from V and 8 bases from J, with 13 bases in between. The germline V gene encodes CDR1 LNHDA and CDR2 SQIVND (reference sequence). The CDR3 contains 13 residues. CDR3 amino acids: CASSIGGVAEAFF. DNA for the CDR3: TGTGCCAGTAGTATCGGAGGGGTAGCCGAAGCTTTCTTT.

In this sample, this clone turned up a few times. The V and J genes are TRBV6-1 and TRBJ2-3, with a possible D match to TRBD2 (8 bases). With 3 bases removed from V and 1 base from J, the gap between germline ends came to 14 bases. The CDR3 is 16 amino acids. CDR1 MNHNS and CDR2 SASEGT come from the germline V gene. CDR3 DNA sequence: TGTGCCAGCAGTGACGGGAGGGGGCTGGGCACAGATACGCAGTATTTT. It encodes CASSDGRGLGTDTQYF.

The V and J genes are TRBV14 and TRBJ1-6, with a possible D match to TRBD1 (6 bases). Per the germline V gene, CDR1 is SGHDN and CDR2 is FVKESK. V lost 1 base and J 7 bases, leaving 8 bases between the germline ends. The CDR3 runs 14 residues. CDR3 in amino acids: CASSQGTANSPLHF. As DNA, the CDR3 is TGTGCCAGCAGCCAAGGGACAGCAAATTCACCCCTCCACTTT.

The chain couples TRBV12-3 or TRBV12-4 to TRBJ1-2, with 7 bases that match TRBD1. The CDR3 contains 12 residues. V lost 5 bases to trimming and J lost 7 bases; unmatched junction nucleotides: 4. The CDR3 reads CASSIRQGGYTF. The CDR3, as DNA: TGTGCCAGCAGTATTCGACAGGGTGGCTACACCTTC.

The J gene is TRBJ1-2, the V gene TRBV6-6, with 9 positions matching TRBD1. The CDR3 totals 16 residues. J was trimmed by 1 base and V by 3 bases; bases with no gene match: 6. Germline V CDR1 and CDR2: MNHNY, SVGAGI (reference sequence). CDR3 sequence: CASSYLDRGNNYGYTF. In DNA form, the CDR3 reads TGTGCCAGCAGTTATCTGGACAGGGGAAATAACTATGGCTACACCTTC.

V is TRBV11-2 and J is TRBJ1-1; weak D call: TRBD1 (6 bases). The germline gives CDR1 SGHAT, CDR2 FQNNGV. The V end lost 2 bases, the J end lost 5 bases, and 18 bases lay between the germline ends. CDR3 length equals 16 residues. The CDR3 loop reads CASSLHGGGRRTEAFF. In nucleotides, the CDR3 is TGTGCCAGCAGCTTACACGGGGGGGGGCGTAGGACTGAAGCTTTCTTT.

The V gene is TRBV28, the J gene TRBJ2-3, with 11 positions matching TRBD2. J gave up 3 bases and V 3 bases, and 5 bases lay outside the gene matches. The germline V gene has CDR1 MDHEN and CDR2 SYDVKM. The CDR3 loop spans 16 amino acids. CDR3 in DNA: TGTGCCAGCAGTTTGTATAGCGGGGGGGCAACAGATACGCAGTATTTT. Translation gives CASSLYSGGATDTQYF.

V and J are TRBV5-1 and TRBJ1-2, with D uncertain. V was trimmed by 1 base and J by 0 bases, leaving 7 bases between them. This CDR3 has 14 residues. Germline CDR1 is SGHRS and CDR2 is YFSETQ. Written as DNA, the CDR3 is TGCGCCAGCAGCTTGAACATCGCTAACTATGGCTACACCTTC. Protein: CASSLNIANYGYTF.

The chain recombines TRBV30 with TRBJ2-2, with D hard to call. Trimming cost V 4 bases and J 0 bases, with 15 bases left between them. The germline gives CDR1 GTSNPN, CDR2 SVGIG (reference sequence). The CDR3 totals 16 residues. The CDR3 coding sequence is TGTGCCTGGAAGGCCGGAGCAGCGTCGAACACCGGGGAGCTGTTTTTT. Translated: CAWKAGAASNTGELFF.

This clone was recorded a few times. This sequence joins TRBV12-5 and TRBJ1-2, with D possibly being TRBD1 (5 bases). The CDR3 loop spans 16 amino acids. The germline CDR1 and CDR2 sequences are LGHNT and FRNRAP. Trimming removed 5 bases at V and 4 bases at J, with 20 bases between. In nucleotides, the CDR3 is TGTGCTAGTGGTCCACAGGCGACCGAGTATATCTATGGCTACACCTTC. It encodes CASGPQATEYIYGYTF.

This clone appeared once. The chain is built from TRBV5-1 and TRBJ2-3; D is possibly TRBD1 (5 bases). Trimming shortened V by 4 bases and J by 4 bases, and 13 bases separated the two germline ends. CDR1 is SGHRS, CDR2 YFSETQ, per germline. The CDR3 sequence is 14 residues long. This CDR3 reads CASSQSRVADTQYF. CDR3 bases: TGCGCCAGCAGCCAGAGCAGGGTCGCAGATACGCAGTATTTT.

The chain employs TRBV5-6 and TRBJ2-1, with 9 nucleotides matching TRBD2. The CDR3 extends over 15 amino acids. Trimming at V came to 0 bases and at J to 6 bases, leaving 4 bases not matched to a gene. The germline V gene has CDR1 SGHDT and CDR2 YYEEEE. The CDR3 loop is CASSLEGTSLNEQFF. CDR3 in DNA: TGTGCCAGCAGCTTGGAAGGGACTAGCCTCAATGAGCAGTTCTTC.

In this sample, this clone turned up a few times. The chain uses TRBV5-5 and TRBJ1-2, with D perhaps TRBD1 (5 bases). Germline values: CDR1 SGHKS, CDR2 YYEKEE (reference sequence). V was cut by 0 bases and J by 3 bases, with 9 bases left in between. The CDR3 is 14 residues long. The CDR3 coding sequence is TGTGCCAGCAGCTTGGCAGGGTCCCACTATGGCTACACCTTC. Translated: CASSLAGSHYGYTF.

The genes are TRBV19 and TRBJ1-5; tentative D call: TRBD1 (5 bases). Germline lookup yields CDR1 LNHDA and CDR2 SQIVND (reference sequence). The CDR3 loop spans 16 amino acids. V lost 5 bases to trimming and J lost 10 bases, with 24 bases between them. The CDR3 sequence: CASSLGGSGASGPQHF. The CDR3, as DNA: TGTGCCAGTAGTTTGGGAGGTTCCGGGGCCTCGGGACCCCAGCATTTT.

The CDR3 region is CASSGQPGGANVLTF. The CDR3 nucleotides read TGTGCCAGCAGCGGACAGCCCGGGGGGGCCAACGTCCTGACTTTC. The chain is built from TRBV5-4 and TRBJ2-6, with D possibly being TRBD1 (6 bases). The V gene's germline CDR1 is SGHNT and CDR2 YYREEE (reference sequence). The CDR3 extends over 15 amino acids. Trimming stripped 4 bases from V and 4 bases from J, with 12 bases between.

Many counts were recorded for this clone. The DNA for the CDR3 is TGCGCCAGCAGCTTGAGGGGGAGTAGCAGGGTCACTGAAGCTTTCTTT. This encodes CASSLRGSSRVTEAFF. This rearrangement joins TRBV5-1 to TRBJ1-1; maybe TRBD1 (6 bases). V was pared by 1 base and J by 4 bases, with 17 bases between. Germline loops: CDR1 SGHRS, CDR2 YFSETQ. The length of the CDR3 is 16 residues. Variable domain in full (rest from reference TRBV5-1 and TRBJ1-1): KAGVTQTPRYLIKTRGQQVTLSCSPISGHRSVSWYQQTPGQGLQFLFEYFSETQRNKGNFPGRFSGRQFSNSRSEMNVSTLELGDSALYLCASSLRGSSRVTEAFFGQGTRLTVV.

This rearrangement joins TRBV5-4 to TRBJ2-6; TRBD2 matches 8 bases. The junction had 11 bases not matched to a gene; V was cut back by 10 bases and J by 2 bases. CDR3 length: 16 residues. Germline CDR1 reads SGHNT; CDR2 reads YYREEE (reference sequence). DNA of the CDR3: TGTGCCTGGAACGCGGGGGGCCGGGCTGGGGCCAACGTCCTGACTTTC. Amino acids: CAWNAGGRAGANVLTF.

CDR3 loop: CASRPNSGGAGGNTIYF. The CDR3 bases are TGTGCCAGCAGACCTAACTCCGGAGGGGCGGGAGGAAACACCATATATTTT. This sequence joins TRBV27 and TRBJ1-3, with D tentatively TRBD1 (5 bases). V lost 6 bases to trimming and J lost 4 bases, with 22 bases between them. Germline lookup yields CDR1 MNHEY and CDR2 SMNVEV (reference sequence). The CDR3 is 17 residues long.

This clone was observed a single time. J is TRBJ2-7 and V is TRBV2; 9 bases fit TRBD1. CDR3 length equals 14 residues. Trimming removed 4 bases from V and 1 base from J; junction bases left unmatched: 2. Germline V gives CDR1 SNHLY, CDR2 FYNNEI. CDR3 sequence: CASSGGQGSYEQYF. The CDR3 DNA is TGTGCCAGCAGTGGGGGACAGGGATCCTACGAGCAGTACTTC.